This TCR beta chain was identified in a study of T cell repertoires in cytomegalovirus infection. The CDR3 totals 14 residues. From germline, CDR1 is MDHEN and CDR2 SYDVKM. V was clipped by 8 bases and J by 5 bases, with 18 bases between them. This clonotype was picked up a small number of times. Its specificity is not known. TCRdb fed the reads into MiXCR, producing one record per CDR3 protein. The sample has 400,000 or so distinct CDR3 sequences, roughly 30% seen once. Findings and caveats of the study: Across the ex vivo response, the dominant clonotypes were HLA-C-restricted CMV-specific TCR beta clonotypes.

This receptor was obtained from a human donor in good health (CMV status not recorded). Some clones in this sample may be carry-over from other donors' samples. The chain recombines TRBV28 with TRBJ1-1; weak D call: TRBD1 (6 bases). The sequencing sample was made of PBMCs. The CDR3, as DNA: TGTGCCAGCGTGAGGGGGGGGGTTTTGACTGAAGCTTTCTTT. Translated: CASVRGGVLTEAFF.